The 16 T cell receptor beta chains below were found in one sample sequenced in a study of human T cells and chemical hapten exposure. TCRdb ran MiXCR on the RACE reads and lists one entry per CDR3 protein. The top ten hold 2.5% to 3.5% of the sample, which has approximately 120,000 distinct CDR3 sequences, about a tenth seen once. The time point is: patch test 2, 6 weeks after DPC sensitization. Treatment described: therapeutic diphenylcyclopropenone sensitization with weekly scalp DPC. The sequencing here drew on whole blood, taken in connection with sensitization to the hapten diphenylcyclopropenone (DPC). The source is a woman aged 40 to 55 with alopecia areata. Some clones in this sample may be carry-over from other donors' samples.

The chain uses TRBV6-2 or TRBV6-3 and TRBJ1-1; D is uncertain. V lost 6 bases to trimming and J lost 11 bases, with 16 bases between them. This CDR3 is 12 amino acids long. CDR1 and CDR2 (germline): MNHEY, SVGEGT. The CDR3 DNA reads as TGTGCCAGCAGCCCCGGGAGTAGGACTGCTTTCTTT. Translated, it gives CASSPGSRTAFF.

This clonotype has a count of ten or more. This chain links TRBV6-5 with TRBJ1-6, with D hard to call. CDR1 and CDR2 (germline): MNHEY, SVGAGI. The CDR3 loop spans 13 amino acids. This CDR3 reads CATTKLGLAPLHF. CDR3 bases: TGTGCGACCACTAAATTGGGGTTGGCACCCCTCCACTTT.

The gene calls are TRBV7-2 and TRBJ1-6; TRBD1 might be the D (6 bases). Trimming cost V 5 bases and J 9 bases, with 14 bases left between them. The CDR3 totals 14 residues. Germline assignment: CDR1 SGHTA and CDR2 FQGNSA. The CDR3 DNA follows: TGTGCCAGCAGCCGCGGGACAAGAGTTTCACCCCTCCACTTT. The encoded protein is CASSRGTRVSPLHF.

This clonotype was found a few times. The chain joins TRBV12-3 or TRBV12-4 to TRBJ2-1; D uncertain. Trimming took off 3 bases at V and 3 bases at J, with 18 bases between the two ends. The CDR3 is 17 residues long. In DNA, the CDR3 is TGTGCCAGCAGTTTTACTCTTTCGGGCAGATTCTACAATGAGCAGTTCTTC. Translated: CASSFTLSGRFYNEQFF.

This clonotype has more than one count but fewer than ten. The V and J genes are TRBV6-1 and TRBJ2-3; 12 positions match TRBD2. J was trimmed by 2 bases and V by 4 bases; bases with no gene match: 4. Germline loops: CDR1 MNHNS, CDR2 SASEGT. The CDR3 totals 16 residues. Here the CDR3 reads CASSAGLAGYTDTQYF. CDR3 bases: TGTGCCAGCAGTGCAGGACTAGCGGGGTACACAGATACGCAGTATTTT.

The table lists this clonotype with many counts. The chain joins TRBV6-6 to TRBJ2-7; 7 bases line up with TRBD2. CDR1 and CDR2 from the germline V gene are MNHNY and SVGAGI (reference sequence). V lost 8 bases and J lost 3; bases outside the gene matches: 10. This CDR3 has 14 amino acids. In DNA form, the CDR3 reads TGTGCCAGCCGCCCCACGGGGGGAATCTACGAGCAGTACTTC. This sequence encodes CASRPTGGIYEQYF.

The gene calls are TRBV7-9 and TRBJ2-3; the D is unclear. The CDR3 is 15 residues long. CDR1 is SEHNR and CDR2 is FQNEAQ in the germline V gene (reference sequence). With 4 bases removed from V and 2 bases from J, the gap between germline ends came to 13 bases. CDR3 region: CASSSSTPSTDTQYF. The CDR3 DNA sequence: TGTGCCAGCAGCTCTTCGACTCCCTCCACAGATACGCAGTATTTT. Looking up the rest from reference TRBV7-9 and TRBJ2-3 gives the full variable domain: DTGVSQNPRHKITKRGQNVTFRCDPISEHNRLYWYRQTLGQGPEFLTYFQNEAQLEKSRLLSDRFSAERPKGSFSTLEIQRTEQGDSAMYLCASSSSTPSTDTQYFGPGTRLTVL.

The V and J genes are TRBV7-2 and TRBJ1-3; D is unresolved. Germline-derived CDR1 and CDR2 are SGHTA and FQGNSA. Trimming shortened V by 6 bases and J by 0 bases, and 18 bases separated the two germline ends. The CDR3 sequence is 17 residues long. The CDR3 DNA sequence: TGTGCCAGCAGACTAAGCTCCACTCGGATCTCTGGAAACACCATATATTTT. This sequence encodes CASRLSSTRISGNTIYF.

Regarding this clonotype: A much larger clone differs from this one at a single base, so this may be a read error. The rearrangement uses TRBV7-2 and TRBJ1-3; 7 nucleotides line up with TRBD1. V lost 8 bases, J lost 8 bases, and 12 bases stayed unmatched. CDR3 length: 14 amino acids. Germline values: CDR1 SGHTA, CDR2 FQGNSA. CDR3 region: CASSEQGVEDTIYF. CDR3 nucleotide sequence: TGTGCCAGCTCCGAGCAGGGGGTAGAGGACACCATATATTTT.

In its sample, this clonotype was seen many times. The V and J genes are TRBV12-3 or TRBV12-4 and TRBJ2-5; the D call may be TRBD1 or TRBD2 (5 bases each). This CDR3 comprises 13 residues. Trimming took off 2 bases at V and 4 bases at J, with 8 bases between the two ends. CDR3 loop: CASSLSGTETQYF. CDR3 bases: TGTGCCAGCAGTTTATCAGGGACAGAGACCCAGTACTTC.

This clonotype was seen a handful of times. The gene calls are TRBV11-2 and TRBJ1-5; D gene uncertain. The CDR3 sequence is 14 residues long. Germline V gene data show CDR1 as SGHAT and CDR2 as FQNNGV. Between the trimmed V and J ends, which lost 5 bases and 7 bases, there was a span of 15 bases. The CDR3 DNA sequence: TGTGCCAGCAGCCCTGGGCCAGCTAGGCAGCCCCAGCATTTT. This encodes CASSPGPARQPQHF.

In its sample, this clonotype was seen a few times. V gene TRBV2 combines with J gene TRBJ1-5; a possible D gene is TRBD1 (5 bases). V shed 4 bases and J shed 7 bases, with 11 bases lying between them. The CDR3 covers 13 residues. Germline V CDR1 and CDR2: SNHLY, FYNNEI. The CDR3 reads CASSGEGWQPQHF. DNA for the CDR3: TGTGCCAGCAGTGGCGAGGGGTGGCAGCCCCAGCATTTT.

This clonotype was picked up a small number of times. CDR3 protein: CASSQGVTAGNSPLHF. DNA for the CDR3: TGCGCCAGCAGCCAGGGAGTTACGGCGGGGAATTCACCCCTCCACTTT. The chain carries TRBV4-3 and TRBJ1-6, with D uncertain. V was shortened by 3 bases and J by 7 bases, with 16 bases between the two germline ends. The germline CDR1 and CDR2 sequences are LGHNA and YSLEER. The CDR3 runs 16 residues.

This clonotype was seen a few times. CDR3 in amino acids: CASSLGRTAYEQYF. The CDR3 DNA reads as TGTGCCAGCAGCTTGGGTAGGACTGCCTACGAGCAGTACTTC. This chain uses TRBV7-2 with TRBJ2-7; perhaps TRBD2 as D (5 bases). Germline CDR1 SGHTA, CDR2 FQGNSA. V lost 3 bases, J lost 2 bases, and 11 bases lay in between. The CDR3 length is 14 residues.

V is TRBV18 and J is TRBJ1-1, with D tentatively TRBD1 (5 bases). This CDR3 contains 15 residues. CDR1 and CDR2 from the germline V gene are KGHSH and LQKENI. Trimming pared 3 bases from V and 6 bases from J, leaving 17 bases between. CDR3 nucleotide sequence: TGTGCCAGCTCACCCCCGTCCGAGGGGCGAGCTGAAGCTTTCTTT. Translation: CASSPPSEGRAEAFF.

This clonotype was detected ten times or more. The chain joins TRBV6-6 to TRBJ1-2; a possible D gene is TRBD1 (6 bases). CDR3 length equals 17 residues. Trimming left V 4 bases short and J 7 bases short, with 25 bases between. CDR1 and CDR2 from the germline V gene are MNHNY and SVGAGI (reference sequence). The CDR3 DNA reads TGTGCCAGCAGTTTAAACCGACAGGCAGGACTAACGAGTGGCTACACCTTC. Its translation: CASSLNRQAGLTSGYTF.